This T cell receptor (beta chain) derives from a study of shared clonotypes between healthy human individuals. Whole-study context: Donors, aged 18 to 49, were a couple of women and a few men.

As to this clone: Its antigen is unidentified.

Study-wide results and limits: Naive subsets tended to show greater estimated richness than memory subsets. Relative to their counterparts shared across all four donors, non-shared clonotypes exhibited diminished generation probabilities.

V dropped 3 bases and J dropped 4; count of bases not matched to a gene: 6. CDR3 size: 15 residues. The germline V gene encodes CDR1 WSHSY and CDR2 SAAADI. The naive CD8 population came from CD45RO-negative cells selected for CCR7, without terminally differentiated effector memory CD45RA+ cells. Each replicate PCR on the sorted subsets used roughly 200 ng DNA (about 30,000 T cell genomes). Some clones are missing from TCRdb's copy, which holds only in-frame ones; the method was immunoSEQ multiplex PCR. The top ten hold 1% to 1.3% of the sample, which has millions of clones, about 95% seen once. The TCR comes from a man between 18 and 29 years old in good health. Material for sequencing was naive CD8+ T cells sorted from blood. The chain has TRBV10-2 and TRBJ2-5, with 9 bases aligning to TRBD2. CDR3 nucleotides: TGCGCCAGCAGTGAAGGCGGGGGGGCTGGAGAGACCCAGTACTTC. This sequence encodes CASSEGGGAGETQYF.